The clone carrying this T cell receptor beta chain was seen ten or more times. Its matching antigen is unknown. This record comes from a study of regulatory T cells in long-lasting Graves disease. V was pared by 7 bases and J by 5 bases, with 15 bases between. CDR3 length equals 13 residues. Germline V gene data show CDR1 as GTSNPN and CDR2 as SVGIG (reference sequence). Time point here: newly diagnosed GD, antithyroid drugs for less than 3 months. RNA from PBMCs was the source of the TCR library. Xi'an, China, was home to the endocrinology department that provided patients. Study findings and constraints: Repertoires from persistent disease leaned toward TRBV28, TRBJ1-2 and TRBJ2-5. Persistent patients shared more public clonotypes (about 2,700) than new patients (more than 900).

According to the study, TCR beta libraries were built with iRepertoire HTBI primers and CDR3-region Arm-PCR. One entry per CDR3 protein, called by TCRdb with MiXCR from the multiplex PCR reads. The repertoire holds fewer than 350,000 distinct CDR3 sequences, with about 18% as singletons. Source: peripheral blood mononuclear cells (PBMCs), taken at new diagnosis, from a patient treated with antithyroid drugs. The source of this sequence is a female donor with Graves disease. The chain joins TRBV30 to TRBJ2-4, with a tentative D call TRBD1 (6 bases). The CDR3 loop is CASEQGNENIQYF. CDR3 sequence (DNA): TGTGCCTCTGAACAGGGAAACGAAAACATTCAGTACTTC.